This TCR beta chain was documented in a study of cytomegalovirus exposure and HLA in healthy donors. V was cut by 1 base and J by 4 bases, with 18 bases left in between. This CDR3 has 17 residues. The germline gives CDR1 SGHTA, CDR2 FQGNSA. Study-wide points: Later work found that TCR association rates differed between HLA loci; DRB1 had the most and HLA-C the fewest. In terms of immune exposure information, only CMV serostatus was available. Across all donors, roughly uniform sequencing depth was an assumption of the presence/absence analyses.

Details on this clone: Antigen specificity is unknown.

Researchers ran the PCR with 60 Vbeta and 13 Jbeta primers. The method was immunoSEQ multiplex PCR; TCRdb's version includes in-frame clones alone and lacks a portion of them. The profile shows about 170,000 clones, roughly 83% of them singletons. The TCR sequence derives from a boy aged 2 to 10 in good health and CMV-seronegative. The rearrangement uses TRBV7-2 and TRBJ2-3, with D possibly being TRBD2 (6 bases). The sample consisted of PBMCs. Written as DNA, the CDR3 is TGTGCCAGCAGCTTAGGGGTTTGGGGGGTCGGGGCAGATACGCAGTATTTT. Translation gives CASSLGVWGVGADTQYF.